What follows describes a single T cell receptor (beta chain). CDR1 and CDR2 (germline): SGHTA, FQGNSA. CDR3 length equals 14 residues. The ends were cut back, 2 bases at V and 2 bases at J, with 8 bases in the middle. Cohort 3 donors counted as recovered after two negative PCRs, clearance, or resolved symptoms. The data were produced by immunoSEQ multiplex PCR, yet TCRdb's version contains in-frame clones alone and is incomplete. The sample contains fewer than 350,000 clones, approximately 91% of which appear only once. This entry comes from a study of blood T cell repertoires in COVID-19. At the level of the study: COVID-19 samples, acute and convalescent, were from the United States, Italy and Spain.

This clonotype originated in a man between 60 and 75 years old who had recovered from COVID-19. Material for sequencing was PBMCs or T cells enriched from blood (not recorded which). The rearrangement joins TRBV7-2 to TRBJ2-3; maybe TRBD1 (6 bases). The CDR3 DNA sequence: TGTGCCAGCAGCTTACTGGGGGCCACAGATACGCAGTATTTT. Encoded protein: CASSLLGATDTQYF.